This T cell receptor (beta chain) was captured by sequencing in a study of shared clonotypes between healthy human individuals. Per sorted-subset replicate PCR, input was approximately 210 ng DNA, representing around 30,000 T cell genomes. The data were produced by immunoSEQ multiplex PCR, yet TCRdb's version contains in-frame clones alone and is incomplete. The table records roughly 1.5 million clones, 98% of them present only once. The germline V gene encodes CDR1 LNHDA and CDR2 SQIVND (reference sequence). This CDR3 has 12 amino acids. The V and J ends lost 8 bases and 0 bases respectively, with 7 bases between them.

The sequence derives from a young man in good health. The chain joins TRBV19 to TRBJ1-2; D call uncertain. The specimen sequenced was naive CD4+ T cells sorted from blood. The subset was: CD45RA+ positively selected. The CDR3 DNA reads as TGTGCCAGTCCAGAAGCTAACTATGGCTACACCTTC. Residues: CASPEANYGYTF.